The rows below give T cell receptor beta chains drawn from one sample of a study of blood T cell repertoires in COVID-19. The repertoire was sequenced with immunoSEQ multiplex PCR; TCRdb's copy has only in-frame clones and lacks some. The sample shows hundreds of thousands of clones, approximately 86% of them seen only once. The sample was peripheral blood. All receptors derive from a man between 18 and 35 years old with active or convalescent COVID-19. The CDR3 runs from the conserved cysteine through the conserved F or W. A D gene is named only where the DNA matches it firmly. The listing skips clone size in some rows; elsewhere it reads once, few, many or a size class.

d_call	clone_size	v_call	j_call	cdr3_aa
TRBD1	.	TRBV12-5	TRBJ2-2	CASGLATGGGTGELFF
.	.	TRBV6-5	TRBJ2-7	CASSYYGAGYSYEQYF
.	.	TRBV7-9	TRBJ1-1	CASTWLATEAFF
.	.	TRBV7-8	TRBJ1-5	CASTAAGNSNQPQHF
.	few	TRBV7-9	TRBJ1-2	CASSKDSHVGGYTF
TRBD1	.	TRBV28	TRBJ1-2	CASSPRGTGYYGYTF
TRBD1	.	TRBV6-5	TRBJ1-2	CAAGQEYGYTF
TRBD1	.	TRBV18	TRBJ1-2	CASSPGQGASHGYTF
TRBD1	.	TRBV5-1	TRBJ1-1	CASSLHRTGDTEAFF
.	.	TRBV20-1	TRBJ1-5	CSASVGGGNQPQHF
TRBD1	.	TRBV4-1	TRBJ2-4	CASSQVPIGSGQVVAKNIQYF
TRBD2	.	TRBV27	TRBJ2-2	CASRILATDGELFF
TRBD2	.	TRBV18	TRBJ2-1	CASSPKRGGSTNEQFF
.	.	TRBV29-1	TRBJ2-5	CSVGMAGGTPETQYF
.	.	TRBV14	TRBJ1-1	CASSRSNTEAFF
TRBD1	.	TRBV19	TRBJ1-2	CASSMPGQLVGYTF
.	.	TRBV28	TRBJ2-1	CASSLWGSNREDEQFF
TRBD2	.	TRBV27	TRBJ2-7	CASRRLAGIYEQYF
TRBD2	.	TRBV9	TRBJ2-2	CASSVSGALYTGELFF
.	.	TRBV7-9	TRBJ1-1	CASSLDGTEAFF